What follows are 3 T cell receptor beta chains derived from one specimen sequenced in a study of T cells in Graves' hyperthyroidism and ophthalmopathy. Using RNA transcripts as the source, TCR beta CDR3 regions were amplified. When the TCR CDR3 underwent first-round RT-PCR, the HTBI primer set was used. TCRdb reprocessed the multiplex PCR reads with MiXCR, giving one entry per CDR3 protein. The sample carries 330,000 or so distinct CDR3 sequences, about 19% recorded once. The sequencing sample was made of blood. Receptors were obtained from a man between 50 and 59 years old with Graves' ophthalmopathy.

This clonotype was counted many times. The V gene is TRBV11-2, the J gene TRBJ2-3; 10 bases agree with TRBD2. Germline CDR1 reads SGHAT; CDR2 reads FQNNGV. This CDR3 spans 16 amino acids. With 4 bases clipped from V and 5 bases from J, the junction kept 9 bases outside the gene matches. CDR3 residues: CASSSSGRARGDTQYF. For the CDR3, the DNA is TGTGCCAGCAGCTCCAGCGGGAGGGCCAGGGGAGATACGCAGTATTTT.

A few counts support this clonotype. This sequence joins TRBV28 and TRBJ1-2; D is unclear. Looked up from germline, CDR1 is MDHEN and CDR2 is SYDVKM. V dropped 5 bases and J dropped 7 bases, with 11 bases sitting between them. The CDR3 runs 12 residues. The CDR3 protein is CASSVGSGGYTF. As DNA, the CDR3 is TGTGCCAGCAGTGTTGGGTCCGGTGGCTACACCTTC.

This clonotype was detected many times. The chain is built from TRBV7-3 and TRBJ2-1, with D tentatively TRBD1 (5 bases). This CDR3 has 15 amino acids. V was clipped by 2 bases and J by 5 bases, with 13 bases between them. Germline V gene data show CDR1 as SGHTA and CDR2 as FQGTGA. The CDR3 nucleotides read TGTGCCAGCAGCTTACCCGGGCCCAGGGACAATGAGCAGTTCTTC. Its protein product is CASSLPGPRDNEQFF.